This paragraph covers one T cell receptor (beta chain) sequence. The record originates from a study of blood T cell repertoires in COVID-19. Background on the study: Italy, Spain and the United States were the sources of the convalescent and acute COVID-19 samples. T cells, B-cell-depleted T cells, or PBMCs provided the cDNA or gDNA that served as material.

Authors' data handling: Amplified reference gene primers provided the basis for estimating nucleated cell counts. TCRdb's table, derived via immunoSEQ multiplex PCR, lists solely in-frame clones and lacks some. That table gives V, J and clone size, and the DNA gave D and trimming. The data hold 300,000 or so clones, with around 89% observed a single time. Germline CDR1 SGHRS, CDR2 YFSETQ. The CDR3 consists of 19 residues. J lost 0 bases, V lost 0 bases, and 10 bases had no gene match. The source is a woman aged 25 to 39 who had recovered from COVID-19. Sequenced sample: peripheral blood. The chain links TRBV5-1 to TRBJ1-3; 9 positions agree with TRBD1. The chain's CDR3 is CASSLGTGQGHNSGNTIYF. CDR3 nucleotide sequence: TGCGCCAGCAGCTTGGGAACGGGACAGGGTCATAACTCTGGAAACACCATATATTTT. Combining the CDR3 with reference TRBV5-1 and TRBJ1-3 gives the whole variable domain KAGVTQTPRYLIKTRGQQVTLSCSPISGHRSVSWYQQTPGQGLQFLFEYFSETQRNKGNFPGRFSGRQFSNSRSEMNVSTLELGDSALYLCASSLGTGQGHNSGNTIYFGEGSWLTVV.